The clone carrying this TCR beta chain was counted only a few times. The data belong to a study of T-cell memory formation after mild COVID-19. Germline V lookup: CDR1 WSHSY, CDR2 SAAADI. V was clipped by 0 bases and J by 2 bases, with 8 bases between them. CDR3 length: 14 residues. Each CDR3 protein gets one entry after TCRdb re-called the 5' RACE reads with MiXCR. The table records fewer than 600,000 distinct CDR3 sequences, less than 25% of them present only once. The chain combines TRBV10-2 with TRBJ2-7, with D tentatively TRBD2 (5 bases). The receptor's source is an adult woman who had mild COVID-19 (a few samples of this study predate the infection). Cell type and time point are not known. Material: PBMCs or a T cell subset sorted from them (not recorded which). The DNA for the CDR3 is TGCGCCAGCAGTGAGTCTAGCGAACCCTACGAGCAGTACTTC. Amino acid sequence: CASSESSEPYEQYF.